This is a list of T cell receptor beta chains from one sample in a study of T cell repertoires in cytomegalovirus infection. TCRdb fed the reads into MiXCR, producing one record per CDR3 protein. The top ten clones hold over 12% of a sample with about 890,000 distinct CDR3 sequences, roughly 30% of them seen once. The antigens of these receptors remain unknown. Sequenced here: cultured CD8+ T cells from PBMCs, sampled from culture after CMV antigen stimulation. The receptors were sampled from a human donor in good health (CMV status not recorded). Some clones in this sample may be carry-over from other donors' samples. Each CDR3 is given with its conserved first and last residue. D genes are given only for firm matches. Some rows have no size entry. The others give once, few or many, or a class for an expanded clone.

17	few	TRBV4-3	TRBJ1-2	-	TGCGCCAGCAGCCATTCGATTTCTCCGGGGGGACTCTATGGCTACACCTTC	CASSHSISPGGLYGYTF
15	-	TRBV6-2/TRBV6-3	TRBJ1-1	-	TGTGCCAGCAGTCGCTACACCCGGACGTACACTGAAGCTTTCTTT	CASSRYTRTYTEAFF
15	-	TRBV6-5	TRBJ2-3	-	TGTGCCAGCAGTTACGGGAATACTAGCACAGATACGCAGTATTTT	CASSYGNTSTDTQYF
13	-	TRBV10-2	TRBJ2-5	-	TGCGCCAGCAGTACGGGTTGGGCTGAGACCCAGTACTTC	CASSTGWAETQYF
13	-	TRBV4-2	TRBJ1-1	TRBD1	TGTGCCAGCAGCCCAGGGGGGACCACTGAAGCTTTCTTT	CASSPGGTTEAFF
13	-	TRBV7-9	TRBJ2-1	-	TGTGCCAGCAGCTTAGTCCCTGGCGATGAGCAGTTCTTC	CASSLVPGDEQFF
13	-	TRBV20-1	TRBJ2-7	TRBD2	TGCAGTGCACGACTAGCAGGGACCTACGAGCAGTACTTC	CSARLAGTYEQYF
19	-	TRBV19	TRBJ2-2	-	TGTGCCAGTACTCTCCTGTGGGGGCGTAATGCTATGAACACCGGGGAGCTGTTTTTT	CASTLLWGRNAMNTGELFF
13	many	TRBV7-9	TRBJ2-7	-	TGTGCCAGCAGCCTCTCCGATGAGCTTGAGCAGTACTTC	CASSLSDELEQYF
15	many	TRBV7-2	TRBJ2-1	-	TGTGCCAGCAGCTTAGTTCCAGGGGTGGGAAATGAGCAGTTCTTC	CASSLVPGVGNEQFF
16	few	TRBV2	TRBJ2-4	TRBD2	TGTGCCAGCAGTGAAGAGCAGCGGGGGTCCAAAAACATTCAGTACTTC	CASSEEQRGSKNIQYF
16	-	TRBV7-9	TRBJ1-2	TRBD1	TGTGCCAGCAGCCCCGGGACAGGGAAGATCGCGTATGGCTACACCTTC	CASSPGTGKIAYGYTF
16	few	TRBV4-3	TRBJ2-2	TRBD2	TGCGCCAGCAGCCAAGTGAGCGGGGGATACACCGGGGAGCTGTTTTTT	CASSQVSGGYTGELFF
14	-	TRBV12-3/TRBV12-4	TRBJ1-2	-	TGTGCCAGCACCGAAGACACCGCTAACTATGGCTACACCTTC	CASTEDTANYGYTF
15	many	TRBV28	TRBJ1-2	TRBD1	TGTGCCAGCAGTCCCCCCGGGACAGAATTCCATGGCTACACCTTC	CASSPPGTEFHGYTF
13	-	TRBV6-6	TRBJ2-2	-	TGTGCCAGCAGTAACGGAAGGAACGGGGAGCTGTTTTTT	CASSNGRNGELFF
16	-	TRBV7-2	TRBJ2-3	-	TGTGTCAGCAGCTCACCGGGACTGGCGGCCACAGATACGCAGTATTTT	CVSSSPGLAATDTQYF
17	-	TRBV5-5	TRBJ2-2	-	TGTGCCAGCAGCTTAAATCAGGGGACGCGGGAGACCGGGGAGCTGTTTTTT	CASSLNQGTRETGELFF
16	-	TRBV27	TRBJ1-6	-	TGTGCCAGCAGTAGGGCCGGGACGAAGGTTAATTCACCCCTCCACTTT	CASSRAGTKVNSPLHF
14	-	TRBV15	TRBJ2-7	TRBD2	TGTGCCACCAGCTCCTTAGCGGGGACCTACGAGCAGTACTTC	CATSSLAGTYEQYF
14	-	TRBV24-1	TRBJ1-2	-	TGTGCCACCAGTGGCCCCGCCGTTAACTATGGCTACACCTTC	CATSGPAVNYGYTF
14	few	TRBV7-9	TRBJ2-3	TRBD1	TGTGCCAGCAGCTCGGACAGGGTGGCAGATACGCAGTATTTT	CASSSDRVADTQYF
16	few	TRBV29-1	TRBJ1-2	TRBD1	TGCAGCGTTGATGCGAACTGGGACAGGGGGGACTATGGCTACACCTTC	CSVDANWDRGDYGYTF
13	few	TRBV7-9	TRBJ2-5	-	TGTGCCAGCAGCCCAGAGCCCAGGGAGACCCAGTACTTC	CASSPEPRETQYF
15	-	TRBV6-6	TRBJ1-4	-	TGTGCCAGCAGTTCCCCTCCAGCCCTTAATGAAAAACTGTTTTTT	CASSSPPALNEKLFF
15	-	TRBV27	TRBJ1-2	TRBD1	TGTGCCAGCAGCCCCGGACAGGCTACTAACTATGGCTACACCTTC	CASSPGQATNYGYTF
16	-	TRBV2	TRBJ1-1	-	TGTGCCAGCAGTTATGGGAGGGCAGGTTGGAACACTGAAGCTTTCTTT	CASSYGRAGWNTEAFF
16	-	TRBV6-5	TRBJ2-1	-	TGTGCCAGCAGTTCTGGGGATTCCAGCTCCTACAATGAGCAGTTCTTC	CASSSGDSSSYNEQFF
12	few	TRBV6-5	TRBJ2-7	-	TGTGCCAGCAGCCTTAACATGGGCGAGCAGTACTTC	CASSLNMGEQYF
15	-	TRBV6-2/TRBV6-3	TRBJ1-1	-	TGTGCCAGCAGTTACCCCCAGGATGGGAACACTGAAGCTTCCTTT	CASSYPQDGNTEASF
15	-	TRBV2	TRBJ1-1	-	TGTGCCAGCAGTGACGTTCGGGGGGCTTGGACTGAAGCTTTCTTT	CASSDVRGAWTEAFF
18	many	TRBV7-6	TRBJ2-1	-	TGTGCCAGCAGCTTAACAACCCTAGCCCTCCCAGGTTACAATGAGCAGTTCTTC	CASSLTTLALPGYNEQFF
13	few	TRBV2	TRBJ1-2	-	TGTGCCAGCAGTGATGGGGTGGACTATGGCTACACCTTC	CASSDGVDYGYTF
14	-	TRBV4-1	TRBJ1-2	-	TGCGCCAGCAGCCAAGGTCTTGGGGACTATGGCTACACCTTC	CASSQGLGDYGYTF
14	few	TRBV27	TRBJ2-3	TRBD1	TGTGCCAGCAGTCATCAGGGGGCTCCAGATACGCAGTATTTT	CASSHQGAPDTQYF
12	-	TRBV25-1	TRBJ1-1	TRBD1	TGTGCCAGCAGTGCCCCGACAGGGCGCGCTTTCTTT	CASSAPTGRAFF
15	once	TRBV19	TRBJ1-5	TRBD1	TGTGCCAGTAGTATGGGCAGGGGGGGCAATCAGCCCCAGCATTTT	CASSMGRGGNQPQHF
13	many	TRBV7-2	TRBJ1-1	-	TGTGCCACCGACCTAGCTTGGAACACTGAAGCTTTCTTT	CATDLAWNTEAFF
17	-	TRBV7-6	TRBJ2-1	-	TGTGCCAGCAGCTTACCAACAGCGGAGAGCTCCTACGATGAGCAGTTCTTC	CASSLPTAESSYDEQFF
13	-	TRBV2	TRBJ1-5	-	TGTGCCAGCAGCATCAACCTAGGCCAGCCCCAGCATTTT	CASSINLGQPQHF
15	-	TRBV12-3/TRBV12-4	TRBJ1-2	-	TGTGCCAGCAGTTTAGGGGACCCAAAGATCTATGGCTACACCTTC	CASSLGDPKIYGYTF
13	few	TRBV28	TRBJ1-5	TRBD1	TGTGCCAGCAGCAAGACAGGGGATCAGCCCCAGCATTTT	CASSKTGDQPQHF
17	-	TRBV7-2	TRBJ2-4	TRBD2	TGTGCCAGCAGTTTCGGGCGGGGGGCCCTAGCCAAAAACATTCAGTACTTC	CASSFGRGALAKNIQYF
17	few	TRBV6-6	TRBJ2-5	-	TGTGCCAGCAGTTACTCAGGCAGGGGCCCTTGGGGGGAGACCCAGTACTTC	CASSYSGRGPWGETQYF
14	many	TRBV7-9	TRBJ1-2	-	TGTGCCAGCAGCGCCTACAGGGATACCGATGGCTACACCTTC	CASSAYRDTDGYTF
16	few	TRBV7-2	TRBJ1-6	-	TGTGCCAGCAGCCCCGGGGGTAGCTCCTATAATTCACCCCTCCACTTT	CASSPGGSSYNSPLHF
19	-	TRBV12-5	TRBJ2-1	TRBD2	TGTGCTAGTGGTTTGACTACCGGGACTAGCGGAAGCTCCTACAATGAGCAGTTCTTC	CASGLTTGTSGSSYNEQFF
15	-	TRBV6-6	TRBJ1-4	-	TGTGCCAGCAGTTACTTTAGGGGGGAGGGTGAAAAACTGTTTTTT	CASSYFRGEGEKLFF
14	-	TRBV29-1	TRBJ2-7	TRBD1	TGCAGCGTAACCGGGACAGGGTATGACTACGAGCAGTACTTC	CSVTGTGYDYEQYF
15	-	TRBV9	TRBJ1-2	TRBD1	TGTGCCAGCAGCGTACAAGGGACAGGGGCCTCCGGCTACACCTTC	CASSVQGTGASGYTF
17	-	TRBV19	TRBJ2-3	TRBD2	TGTGCCAGTAGCTGGACTAGCGGGGGGGTGCACACAGATACGCAGTATTTT	CASSWTSGGVHTDTQYF
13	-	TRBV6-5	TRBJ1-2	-	TGTGCCAGCAGCCGGGGTGGCCCCTATGGCTACACCTTC	CASSRGGPYGYTF
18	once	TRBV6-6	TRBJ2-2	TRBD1	TGTGCCAGCAGTTTCTTGGCGGGACAGGGTTCGAACACCGGGGAGCTGTTTTTT	CASSFLAGQGSNTGELFF
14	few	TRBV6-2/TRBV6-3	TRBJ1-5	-	TGTGCCAGCAGAGACCCGAATAGCAATCAGCCCCAGCATTTT	CASRDPNSNQPQHF
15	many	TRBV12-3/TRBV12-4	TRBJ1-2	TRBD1	TGTGCCAGCAGTACAACTTACAGGGGTGGCTATGGCTACACCTTC	CASSTTYRGGYGYTF
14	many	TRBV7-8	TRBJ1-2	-	TGTGCCAGCAGCACAGGGACATCTGGGAACGGCTACACCTTC	CASSTGTSGNGYTF
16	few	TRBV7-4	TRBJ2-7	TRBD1	TGTGCCAGCAGCTTAGGCCTCACGGACAGGGCCGATAGCGAGTACTTC	CASSLGLTDRADSEYF
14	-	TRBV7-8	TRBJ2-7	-	TGTGCCAGCAGCTCAGGCGGGACGTCCTACGAGCAGTACTTC	CASSSGGTSYEQYF
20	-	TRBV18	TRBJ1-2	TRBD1	TGTGCCAGCTCACCATCCCCCATCCGGGACAGCCAACGTGGGGGTTATGGCTACACCTTC	CASSPSPIRDSQRGGYGYTF